The entry below gives a single T cell receptor beta chain sequence along with its context. The target of this receptor is not known. No base qualities exist here, and no much larger clone lies one base off it. Receptor libraries were prepared by the immunoSEQ multiplex PCR assay. For the multiplex PCR, a mixture combining 60 forward primers for TCR Vbeta segments and 13 reverse primers for TCR Jbeta segments was used. Amplification of the CDR3 region of rearranged TCR beta genes was performed with a multiplex PCR assay on genomic DNA. On the Illumina HiSeq System, the amplified TCR beta libraries were sequenced as 87-base-pair reads. In the original analysis: In a later analysis, 70 million to 95 million unique TCR beta chains were counted across the 650 to 700 repertoires, and roughly 11 million of these chains were shared by at least two donors. Raw reads were error-corrected and collapsed into unique sequences with a nearest-neighbor algorithm that merged closely related sequences to remove PCR and sequencing errors. V, D and J gene segments were assigned by aligning CDR3 sequences to IMGT reference sequences. For a sequence to be retained, a match of at least six nucleotides to both a V gene segment and a J gene segment was required. Rearrangements were classified as productive when the CDR3 lacked stop codons and remained in frame with V and J, and all other rearrangements were classified as non-productive. Following IMGT convention, CDR3 was defined as the stretch from the second conserved V-encoded cysteine up to the conserved J-encoded phenylalanine. Sequences without an unambiguous match to a single V gene segment were excluded from the earlier analysis of approximately 560 of the donors. In an earlier analysis of a few hundred of the donors, V segments were called functional above 56.7% productive rearrangements and were called segregating when the between-donor standard deviation exceeded 5%. To diagnose cytomegalovirus status from the catalog of TCR beta chain sequences, a statistical classification framework was built. V and J gene assignment, in a later analysis, came from comparing TCR nucleotide sequences with IMGT/GENE-DB human TR gene sequences. In a later analysis, CDR3 sequences and most-parsimonious VDJ recombination scenarios were assigned using the TCRdist pipeline. A later analysis defined each TCR beta chain by its CDR3 amino acid sequence plus V-gene family, and excluded reads lacking a unique V-gene family. A later analysis removed over 500 highly shared, low-generation-probability nucleotide sequences to deal with suspected cross-contamination and a sequencing artifact. For each public chain, a later analysis derived a clonal expansion index from normalized ranks of inferred template counts within each repertoire. A later analysis computed generation probabilities with a VDJ recombination model fitted to out-of-frame rearrangements, and checked the results against IGoR. In a later analysis, hypergeometric tests were used to score TCR-TCR, TCR-HLA and TCR-CMV co-occurrence, with a repertoire-size bias correction applied to TCR pairs. A later analysis estimated false discovery rates by permuting HLA or CMV assignments 20 times. In a later analysis, co-occurring TCRs were grouped using DBSCAN, with TCRdist sequence similarity added in when clustering inside HLA-allele-positive subsets. Repertoires with fewer than 30,000 or more than 120,000 public chains, plus five repertoires with anomalous nucleotide sharing, were excluded from co-occurrence clustering. The immuneACCESS repertoire file appears here via TCRdb, limited to in-frame rearrangements. These files lack a portion of the clones; in checked studies, under half of the deficit traces to unresolved V genes, and the cause of the others is not known. Clone size and V and J calls were adopted from that table, with D and trimming inferred from the DNA. This sample gives approximately 150,000 clones in total; around 76% of them show up just once. The leading ten clones occupy about 1.3% of the sample.

These data originate in a study of cytomegalovirus exposure and HLA in healthy donors (dated by TCRdb to about 2017). Study-level background: According to an earlier analysis of around 600 of the donors, some 180 million T cells yielded 117 million unique TCR beta sequences and about 300 Gb of sequence data. A later analysis re-examined previously published TCR beta repertoires from more than 600 donors and added high-resolution HLA genotyping to investigate patterns of TCR occurrence. The number of typed donors differed by locus: about 620-640 for A, B, C, DRB1 and DQB1; some 540 for DQA1; fewer than 610 for DPA1; and some 430 for DPB1. Of the roughly 400 genotyped donors, approximately 80% fell in the genetic ancestry cluster associated with self-reported Caucasian donors. Using immunosequencing, the study profiled T cell repertoires from around 680 subjects and related those repertoires to cytomegalovirus serostatus. The aim of the study was to test whether cataloging public T cell receptors could identify signatures of past pathogen exposure. Besides the first cohort of more than 650 subjects, a separate validation cohort made up of over 100 different subjects was used. In the later analysis, no new phenotypic data were used to find candidate immune exposures; instead, reliance was placed on TCR beta sequences and their occurrence across donors. Across approximately 420 genotyped donors of the cohort, an average of 235,054 unique TCR beta nucleotide sequences per donor were sequenced, and approximately 17% of those sequences were non-productive. Both class I and class II loci were covered by HLA typing, at four-digit resolution. All discovery cohort repertoires had been generated on a single sequencing platform. An earlier analysis of around 580 of the donors used high-throughput TCR beta sequencing to judge whether each TCR beta V gene segment behaved as functional or pseudogenic. Donor age, sex, ethnicity and CMV serostatus were collected together with the repertoire data. To predict cytomegalovirus infection status, the study brought together high-throughput TCR immunosequencing, statistical association of individual TCRs with disease status, and machine learning. An early release that covered some 630 HLA-typed donors contained about 300 gigabases of sequencing data and tens of millions of unique TCR sequences. About five DR-DQ haplotypes were treated as single units for association and clustering because of strong linkage in the cohort. Genome-wide SNP genotypes for about three fifths of the roughly 700 donors were used in a later genetic analysis, which treated that subset as a discovery cohort. The investigation overall reported the following: A later analysis reported that several top co-occurrence clusters appeared linked to parvovirus B19, influenza, CMV and Epstein-Barr virus. According to a later analysis, TCR association rates differed among HLA loci, with DRB1 alleles showing the most associated TCRs and HLA-C alleles showing the fewest. A cluster of highly shared sequence variants was judged likely to be a technical artifact of the sequencing pipeline. Across donors, most TCR sequences were observed very rarely, whereas some public TCRs were present in many individuals. A further reported finding was that TCR beta sequences accurately predicted the HLA-A and HLA-B alleles for most subjects in the first cohort. It was suggested by the authors that the approach could potentially be generalized to other disease states and immunological phenotypes. Some IMGT-functional V segments, including TRBV6-2 and TRBV6-3, could not be told apart with the 87-base-pair reads, so those segments were excluded. The study gave a list of under 200 TCR beta chains associated with cytomegalovirus. Broadly in line with IMGT annotations, most TCR beta V segments showed up in productive rearrangements about 90% or about 30% of the time in an earlier analysis of under 700 of the donors. A later analysis associated about 18,000 TCR beta sequences with specific HLA alleles at a false discovery rate of 0.05. Assigning TCR associations to individual alleles was difficult when HLA alleles, especially DR and DQ, strongly co-occurred. Three of the identified cytomegalovirus-associated TCR beta chains were confirmed in vitro to be specific for cytomegalovirus antigens. According to a later genetic analysis, donors in an Asian-associated ancestry cluster had fewer N-insertions in productive TCRs than the approximately 710-donor mean. A later genetic analysis associated a missense DCLRE1C variant with V-gene and J-gene trimming of TCR beta chains, and an independent cohort replicated the association. Immune exposure information for the cohort was limited to CMV serostatus. The presence/absence analyses assumed that sequencing depth was roughly uniform across donors, and that assumption may not be true. Approximately 16 rarely observed V segments, including chromosome 9 orphons, were excluded from the earlier analysis of approximately 600 of the donors because counts were too low. The cohort was sequenced for TCR beta chains only, and without alpha or paired-chain data the features that could be detected were limited. HLA typing was unavailable for some donors at each locus, so association tests used only the typed subset. The classifier was reported to diagnose cytomegalovirus status with high specificity and sensitivity in both the original cohort and the validation cohort. Most CMV-associated TCR beta chains appeared to be HLA-restricted in a later analysis, and the HLA associations seemed to be driven largely by CMV exposure. Compared with equally common non-associated chains, HLA-associated TCR beta chains in a later analysis were more clonally expanded and had lower generation probabilities. Correlated functional status among segregating V segments might reflect linkage disequilibrium, but an unknown experimental factor could not be ruled out.

The cohort comprised 666 healthy bone marrow donors. At the time of sampling, every cohort member was nominally healthy, though immune exposures that went unrecorded were likely present. The donor was CMV seronegative and was included in the group of about 350 seronegative cohort members. Every donor gave a peripheral blood sample, and the peripheral blood mononuclear cells from that sample were used for TCR beta sequencing. The Qiagen DNeasy Blood Extraction Kit was used to extract genomic DNA from the blood cell samples. Based on the germline V gene (reference sequence), the CDR1 and CDR2 sequences are LNHDA and SQIVND. A distance of 9 bases separates the germline ends of V and J, which lose 1 base and 5 bases respectively. From its cysteine to its phenylalanine, the CDR3 spans 13 amino acids. Just CDR3 DNA is preserved here, 39 bases in frame from base 1.

The clonotype originates from a man in his fifties or sixties in good health and CMV-seronegative. The chain couples TRBV19 to TRBJ2-7; matching of 7 bases hints at TRBD2 as the D gene. The sequenced sample was PBMCs. The CDR3 is CASSIGGGHEQYF. The DNA reads as follows: TGTGCCAGTAGTATAGGGGGGGGCCACGAGCAGTACTTC. The reference TRBV19 and TRBJ2-7 proteins fill in what lies around the CDR3, so the full variable domain reads DGGITQSPKYLFRKEGQNVTLSCEQNLNHDAMYWYRQDPGQGLRLIYYSQIVNDFQKGDIAEGYSVSREKKESFPLTVTSAQKNPTAFYLCASSIGGGHEQYFGPGTRLTVT.